The rows below give T cell receptor beta chains drawn from one sample of a study of identical twins. TCRdb reprocessed the 5' RACE reads via MiXCR and lists one record per CDR3 protein. The sample includes 470,000 or so distinct CDR3 sequences, roughly a quarter of them seen just once. The data were also submitted as part of a second study, on T cells expressing NK-cell markers.

The sample was CD4+ T cells sorted from blood. These receptors were collected from a woman under 30 in good health. CDR3s include the opening cysteine and the closing phenylalanine or tryptophan. The order of the fields is D gene, clone size, J gene, V gene, CDR3 DNA, CDR3 protein. D genes are given only for firm matches. Only some rows state a clone size, as once, few, many or a class for expanded clones.

TRBD1,few,TRBJ2-1,TRBV3-1,TGTGCCAGCAGCCAAGGACAGGGTTCCTACAATGAGCAGTTCTTC,CASSQGQGSYNEQFF
.,.,TRBJ1-1,TRBV11-2,TGTGCCAGCGGCCGTGGCGGGGCCCACACTGAAGCTTTCTTT,CASGRGGAHTEAFF
TRBD1,.,TRBJ2-4,TRBV2,TGTGCCAGTAACAGGGGATCAACCAAAAACATTCAGTACTTC,CASNRGSTKNIQYF
TRBD2,.,TRBJ2-3,TRBV7-8,TGTGCCAGCAGCTTCCTAGCGGGAGGGTCCACAGATACGCAGTATTTT,CASSFLAGGSTDTQYF
.,.,TRBJ1-2,TRBV7-9,TGTGCCAGCAGCTTTGCGGGTCCCTACACCTTC,CASSFAGPYTF
.,.,TRBJ1-2,TRBV7-8,TGTGCCAGCAGCTCCGTCGTTGAATGGGGCTATGGCTACACCTTC,CASSSVVEWGYGYTF
TRBD2,.,TRBJ2-5,TRBV5-1,TGCGCCAGCAGCTTGAATTTCGCGGGAGGAGAGGAGACCCAGTACTTC,CASSLNFAGGEETQYF
.,.,TRBJ2-3,TRBV5-1,TGCGCCAGCAGCCCCGGACAGGCGGGGAAGGATACGCAGTATTTT,CASSPGQAGKDTQYF
TRBD1,few,TRBJ2-7,TRBV7-2,TGTGCCAGCAGCTTAACGCAGGGGGCCTACGAGCAGTACTTC,CASSLTQGAYEQYF
.,.,TRBJ2-2,TRBV29-1,TGCAGCGTCCCGGGGTTAAACACCGGGGAGCTGTTTTTT,CSVPGLNTGELFF
.,few,TRBJ2-7,TRBV6-1,TGTGCCAGCACCACAATCGGGACATCGCACGAGCAGTACTTC,CASTTIGTSHEQYF
.,few,TRBJ2-1,TRBV2,TGTGCCAGCAGTGTGGCAGGGTCCAATGAGCAGTTCTTC,CASSVAGSNEQFF
.,.,TRBJ2-7,TRBV7-9,TGTGCCAGCAGCTTATTAGGGGGAGGCGAGCAGTACTTC,CASSLLGGGEQYF
TRBD2,many,TRBJ2-1,TRBV11-2,TGTGCCAGCAGCTTAGAGCGCACTAGCGGCGAGCAGTTCTTC,CASSLERTSGEQFF
.,few,TRBJ2-7,TRBV14,TGTGCCAGCAGCCAAGTAAACAGTCCCTACGAGCAGTACTTC,CASSQVNSPYEQYF
TRBD2,.,TRBJ2-7,TRBV12-3/TRBV12-4,TGTGCCAGCACGCCCGGGACTAGCTGGGGCGAGCAGTACTTC,CASTPGTSWGEQYF
TRBD2,.,TRBJ2-3,TRBV20-1,TGCAGTGCTAGAAGTCCCCGGACTAGCGGGAGATTAGATACGCAGTATTTT,CSARSPRTSGRLDTQYF
TRBD1,.,TRBJ2-7,TRBV2,TGTGCCAGCACCCAGACAGGGGTCCACGAGCAGTACTTC,CASTQTGVHEQYF
.,.,TRBJ2-7,TRBV10-3,TGTGCCATCATGGGGGACGCCACCTGGGAGCAGTACTTC,CAIMGDATWEQYF
TRBD2,.,TRBJ2-5,TRBV7-2,TGTGCCAGCGTACTGGGGGGAGGGGCGAGTGAGACCCAGTACTTC,CASVLGGGASETQYF
TRBD2,.,TRBJ2-3,TRBV20-1,TGCAGTGCCAGGCCAGGGGAAGCGGGAGGGGCGAGTACGCAGTATTTT,CSARPGEAGGASTQYF
.,few,TRBJ1-2,TRBV12-3/TRBV12-4,TGTGCCAGCAGTTTCGGAAGTGGGGGCTATGGCTACACCTTC,CASSFGSGGYGYTF
.,.,TRBJ2-1,TRBV29-1,TGCAGCGTTGTCAGGCGCTCCTACAATGAGCAGTTCTTC,CSVVRRSYNEQFF
TRBD2,.,TRBJ2-1,TRBV10-3,TGTGCCATCAGTGAGTCGATTCAGCCTAGCGGATTCTACAATGAGCAGTTCTTC,CAISESIQPSGFYNEQFF
.,.,TRBJ1-2,TRBV4-3,TGCGCCAGCAGCCTAGTAGGTACGGGAGCTAACTATGGCTACACCTTC,CASSLVGTGANYGYTF
TRBD2,.,TRBJ2-3,TRBV20-1,TGCAGTGCTGTGCGTAGCGGGAGGAGGGCAGATACGCAGTATTTT,CSAVRSGRRADTQYF
.,many,TRBJ2-7,TRBV20-1,TGCAGTGCTGGGGGGGTAAAGGGGGTTTGGGAGCAGTACTTC,CSAGGVKGVWEQYF
.,few,TRBJ1-2,TRBV5-6,TGTGCCAGTGGGCGGTCTTTTGACTATGGCTACACCTTC,CASGRSFDYGYTF
.,few,TRBJ1-4,TRBV20-1,TGCAGTGCTAGTGGTTGGGGGGAAAAACTGTTTTTT,CSASGWGEKLFF
.,.,TRBJ2-3,TRBV5-1,TGCGCCAGCAGCACAAAAAGCGGGACAGTCATCTCGGATACGCAGTATTTT,CASSTKSGTVISDTQYF
.,.,TRBJ1-1,TRBV12-3/TRBV12-4,TGTGCCAGCAGCTCGGCGGCGGGGGTATCTGAAGCTTTCTTT,CASSSAAGVSEAFF
TRBD1,.,TRBJ2-6,TRBV6-1,TGTGCCAGCAGTACAGGGGCTGGGGCCAACGTCCTGACTTTC,CASSTGAGANVLTF
.,many,TRBJ2-7,TRBV20-1,TGCAGTGCTAGAGGCAGGGGAACTAACTACGAGCAGTACTTC,CSARGRGTNYEQYF
.,few,TRBJ2-3,TRBV9,TGTGCCAGCAGCGTATCCGGGGGGCAGGTAGATACGCAGTATTTT,CASSVSGGQVDTQYF
.,.,TRBJ1-1,TRBV20-1,TGCAGTGCTAGAGATCGGTCGCGATCGAATGAAGCTTTCTTT,CSARDRSRSNEAFF
.,.,TRBJ2-1,TRBV6-1,TGTGCCAGCAGTGGGAGTGGGTTCTTC,CASSGSGFF
.,few,TRBJ1-1,TRBV20-1,TGCAGTGCCCCGGGCTGGGTTGGGAACACTGAAGCTTTCTTT,CSAPGWVGNTEAFF
TRBD1,few,TRBJ1-6,TRBV6-2/TRBV6-3,TGTGCCAGCAGTCGGACAGGGTCTTCACCCCTCCACTTT,CASSRTGSSPLHF
.,.,TRBJ2-2,TRBV7-7,TGTGCCAGCAGCTTCCAGGTCGGCACCGGGGAGCTGTTTTTT,CASSFQVGTGELFF
TRBD2,.,TRBJ2-1,TRBV12-3/TRBV12-4,TGTGCCAGCACATGGGGGCTAGCGGGAGTCCGTAATGAGCAGTTCTTC,CASTWGLAGVRNEQFF
TRBD2,few,TRBJ2-1,TRBV29-1,TGCAGCGTACCCACGGGGGGGGGCTTCTACAATGAGCAGTTCTTC,CSVPTGGGFYNEQFF
.,few,TRBJ2-1,TRBV5-6,TGTGCCAGCCTGAGTCAGGACCCCTACAATGAGCAGTTCTTC,CASLSQDPYNEQFF
TRBD2,.,TRBJ2-3,TRBV15,TGTGCCACCAGCGGAGGGGCGGGGGGGCACACAGATACGCAGTATTTT,CATSGGAGGHTDTQYF
.,many,TRBJ1-3,TRBV6-1,TGTGCCAGCAGTGGACGTGCGGAGTCTGGAAACACCATATATTTT,CASSGRAESGNTIYF
TRBD1,few,TRBJ2-6,TRBV6-1,TGTGCCAGCACCTCTAGGGGGCCAAATGGGGCCAACGTCCTGACTTTC,CASTSRGPNGANVLTF
.,.,TRBJ2-5,TRBV9,TGTGCCAGCAGCGTAGAGGGGTATCAAGAGACCCAGTACTTC,CASSVEGYQETQYF
TRBD1,many,TRBJ2-3,TRBV5-1,TGCGCCAGCAGCCGACAGGGGGCGACCGCAGATACGCAGTATTTT,CASSRQGATADTQYF
.,.,TRBJ2-7,TRBV19,TGTGCCAGTAGTGGTTGGCCGCAAGAGCAGTACTTC,CASSGWPQEQYF
.,few,TRBJ2-7,TRBV29-1,TGCAGCGTTGGGAGGGGCCAATCCTACGAGCAGTACTTC,CSVGRGQSYEQYF
TRBD2,.,TRBJ2-1,TRBV27,TGTGCCAGCAGTTGGTTAGCGGGAGCCGCGATATCCTACAATGAGCAGTTCTTC,CASSWLAGAAISYNEQFF
TRBD1,.,TRBJ1-6,TRBV3-1,TGTGCCAGCAGCCAGATTCAGGGGGTGAATTCACCCCTCCACTTT,CASSQIQGVNSPLHF
.,few,TRBJ2-7,TRBV20-1,TGCAGTGCTTTAGACAGCTACGAGCAGTACTTC,CSALDSYEQYF
.,once,TRBJ2-7,TRBV5-1,TGCGCCAGCGCGGGGGCTTACGAGCAGTACTTC,CASAGAYEQYF